Listed below are T cell receptor beta chains from one sample, sequenced in a study of blood T cell repertoires in COVID-19. The data were produced by immunoSEQ multiplex PCR, yet TCRdb's version contains in-frame clones alone and is incomplete. The data show around 260,000 clones, 70% to 90% seen once. Input material: PBMCs or T cells enriched from blood (not recorded which). Source of these receptors: a woman in her twenties or thirties who had recovered from COVID-19. Both conserved end residues are part of each CDR3. The order of the fields is CDR3 DNA, CDR3 protein, D gene, V gene, J gene, clone size. A D gene is named only where the DNA matches it firmly. Rows give clone size only sometimes, using once, few, many, or a class for an expanded clone.

DNA: TGTGCCAGCAGCGTAGAAGGACGGGATTACACCGGGGAGCTGTTTTTT
CDR3: CASSVEGRDYTGELFF
D: .
V: TRBV9
J: TRBJ2-2
size: .

DNA: TGTGCCAGCAGTTATGACATGAACTATGGCTACACCTTC
CDR3: CASSYDMNYGYTF
D: .
V: TRBV28
J: TRBJ1-2
size: .

DNA: TGCAGCGTTGCGGACAGGGCTGGAAACACCATATATTTT
CDR3: CSVADRAGNTIYF
D: TRBD1
V: TRBV29-1
J: TRBJ1-3
size: .

DNA: TGTGCCAGCGGAGTAGAAGTTATGAACACTGAAGCTTTCTTT
CDR3: CASGVEVMNTEAFF
D: .
V: TRBV6-5
J: TRBJ1-1
size: .

DNA: TGTGCCAGCAGCCGTGCCCGACTAGCGGGAGGGTCAGATACGCAGTATTTT
CDR3: CASSRARLAGGSDTQYF
D: TRBD2
V: TRBV3-1/TRBV3-2
J: TRBJ2-3
size: .

DNA: TGTGCCAGCAGCTCTTCCCTGGACAGGGGCTATCAGCCCCAGCATTTT
CDR3: CASSSSLDRGYQPQHF
D: TRBD1
V: TRBV5-5
J: TRBJ1-5
size: .

DNA: TGTGCCAGCAGCCCGGGACTAGCAAGGGGAGGTGAGCAGTTCTTC
CDR3: CASSPGLARGGEQFF
D: TRBD2
V: TRBV9
J: TRBJ2-1
size: once

DNA: TGTGCCAGCAGCCACCGACAGGGGGATGGCTACACCTTC
CDR3: CASSHRQGDGYTF
D: TRBD1
V: TRBV14
J: TRBJ1-2
size: .

DNA: TGTGCCAGCAGTGAGGAGGACAGTAACACCGGGGAGCTGTTTTTT
CDR3: CASSEEDSNTGELFF
D: .
V: TRBV6-4
J: TRBJ2-2
size: .

DNA: TGTGCCAGCAGCTGGCTGGGACAGCCCTATGGCTACACCTTC
CDR3: CASSWLGQPYGYTF
D: TRBD1
V: TRBV14
J: TRBJ1-2
size: .

DNA: TGCGCCAGCAGCCAAGATCCCCCGGACAGCCTTGGAAACACCATATATTTT
CDR3: CASSQDPPDSLGNTIYF
D: .
V: TRBV4-1
J: TRBJ1-3
size: .

DNA: TGTGCCAGTAGGTCCCTCAGGAGGGACAGGCCCGATGGCTACACCTTC
CDR3: CASRSLRRDRPDGYTF
D: TRBD1
V: TRBV19
J: TRBJ1-2
size: .

DNA: TGTGCCTGGAGTCGGGGGGGGCCTGGATACAATGAGCAGTTCTTC
CDR3: CAWSRGGPGYNEQFF
D: TRBD2
V: TRBV30
J: TRBJ2-1
size: .

DNA: TGTGCCAGCAGCTTAGATGCCAGAACTGAAGCTTTCTTT
CDR3: CASSLDARTEAFF
D: .
V: TRBV7-9
J: TRBJ1-1
size: .

DNA: TGTGCCACCAGTGATTCTCTCGCGGCTGTCTACACCTTC
CDR3: CATSDSLAAVYTF
D: .
V: TRBV24-1
J: TRBJ1-2
size: few

DNA: TGTGCCAGCAGTGACGCGACTACCCACACCGGGGAGCTGTTTTTT
CDR3: CASSDATTHTGELFF
D: .
V: TRBV25-1
J: TRBJ2-2
size: .

DNA: TGTGCCAGCAGCTCTGGGGCGGGAGGCAACAATGAGCAGTTCTTC
CDR3: CASSSGAGGNNEQFF
D: TRBD2
V: TRBV28
J: TRBJ2-1
size: .

DNA: TGTGCCAGCAGTTTCCAGGGGAACACTGAAGCTTTCTTT
CDR3: CASSFQGNTEAFF
D: .
V: TRBV28
J: TRBJ1-1
size: few

DNA: TGTGCCAGCAGCTTAGGGGGAGGGAACAATGAGCAGTTCTTC
CDR3: CASSLGGGNNEQFF
D: TRBD2
V: TRBV7-9
J: TRBJ2-1
size: .

DNA: TGTGCCAGCAATGGGAGGACTAGCGGTCCCTACAATGAGCAGTTCTTC
CDR3: CASNGRTSGPYNEQFF
D: TRBD2
V: TRBV28
J: TRBJ2-1
size: once

DNA: TGTGCCATCAGTAACGGACTAGCGGGAGAGGCGGATGAGCAGTTCTTC
CDR3: CAISNGLAGEADEQFF
D: TRBD2
V: TRBV10-3
J: TRBJ2-1
size: .

DNA: TGTGCCAGCAGCTTGGGACAGGGTTATGAAAAACTGTTTTTT
CDR3: CASSLGQGYEKLFF
D: TRBD1
V: TRBV11-2
J: TRBJ1-4
size: .

DNA: TGTGCCACCAGCAGAGATAAAACGGGGAGGGAAGGTGAAAAACTGTTTTTT
CDR3: CATSRDKTGREGEKLFF
D: .
V: TRBV15
J: TRBJ1-4
size: .

DNA: TGTGCTAGGGGGGACAGCCAGAACACTGAAGCTTTCTTT
CDR3: CARGDSQNTEAFF
D: TRBD1
V: TRBV12-5
J: TRBJ1-1
size: .

DNA: TGTGCCAGCAGCACGGGACAACCGTATGGCTACACCTTC
CDR3: CASSTGQPYGYTF
D: .
V: TRBV9
J: TRBJ1-2
size: .

DNA: TGTGCCAGCAGCGTAAGGGCGGGCAATGAGCAGTTCTTC
CDR3: CASSVRAGNEQFF
D: .
V: TRBV9
J: TRBJ2-1
size: .

DNA: TGTGCCACCAGCATGGGACAGGGGGCTTCACTTAGGCAGTACTTC
CDR3: CATSMGQGASLRQYF
D: TRBD1
V: TRBV15
J: TRBJ2-7
size: .

DNA: TGTGCCAGCAGCCCGAGCCCCTCCCTGGGACTGACCTCCTACAATGAGCAGTTCTTC
CDR3: CASSPSPSLGLTSYNEQFF
D: .
V: TRBV9
J: TRBJ2-1
size: .

DNA: TGTGCCAGCACCTCCCTGGCCCCGTACGAGCAGTACTTC
CDR3: CASTSLAPYEQYF
D: .
V: TRBV6-5
J: TRBJ2-7
size: few

DNA: TGTGCCAGCAGACCTAAGGACAGGGACGCCTACGAGCAGTACTTC
CDR3: CASRPKDRDAYEQYF
D: TRBD1
V: TRBV6-5
J: TRBJ2-7
size: .

DNA: TGTGCCAGCAGTTTAATGGCTCAATCTCCCTACACCTTC
CDR3: CASSLMAQSPYTF
D: .
V: TRBV12-3/TRBV12-4
J: TRBJ1-2
size: .

DNA: TGTGCCAGCAGCTCGGGCCCCCGGAGGGAGACCCAGTACTTC
CDR3: CASSSGPRRETQYF
D: .
V: TRBV5-6
J: TRBJ2-5
size: once

DNA: TGTGCCAGCAGTTTTGACAGGGCCACTGAAGCTTTCTTT
CDR3: CASSFDRATEAFF
D: TRBD1
V: TRBV12-3/TRBV12-4
J: TRBJ1-1
size: .

DNA: TGTGCCAGCTCACTAAGCTACCCCTACGAGCAGTACTTC
CDR3: CASSLSYPYEQYF
D: .
V: TRBV18
J: TRBJ2-7
size: .

DNA: TGCAGCGTTGACGGGAGCTCCTACAATGAGCAGTTCTTC
CDR3: CSVDGSSYNEQFF
D: .
V: TRBV29-1
J: TRBJ2-1
size: .

DNA: TGCGCCAGCAGCTGGGGGCCGACAGCGAACTATGGCTACACCTTC
CDR3: CASSWGPTANYGYTF
D: .
V: TRBV4-1
J: TRBJ1-2
size: .

DNA: TGTGCCAGCAGTGCCGGGGAAGAGGAAAAACTGTTTTTT
CDR3: CASSAGEEEKLFF
D: .
V: TRBV6-4
J: TRBJ1-4
size: many

DNA: TGCGCCAGCAGCTCGGGGGAGGACCTTTCACCCCTCCACTTT
CDR3: CASSSGEDLSPLHF
D: .
V: TRBV5-1
J: TRBJ1-6
size: .

DNA: TGTGCCACCAGTGGGACAGGGTTCTACGAGCAGTACTTC
CDR3: CATSGTGFYEQYF
D: TRBD1
V: TRBV3-1/TRBV3-2
J: TRBJ2-7
size: few

DNA: TGTGCCAGCAGCGTGGACAGGGCCAATGAGCAGTTCTTC
CDR3: CASSVDRANEQFF
D: TRBD1
V: TRBV7-8
J: TRBJ2-1
size: .

DNA: TGCGCCAGCAGCTTGGAGGGGGCCCACAATGATGAGCAGTTCTTC
CDR3: CASSLEGAHNDEQFF
D: TRBD1
V: TRBV5-1
J: TRBJ2-1
size: .

DNA: TGTGCCAGCAGCGTCCTAGGACAGGGGGCGGTGGGCTACACCTTC
CDR3: CASSVLGQGAVGYTF
D: TRBD1
V: TRBV13
J: TRBJ1-2
size: .

DNA: TGCAGCGTACACACAGGAACCTACGAGCAGTACTTC
CDR3: CSVHTGTYEQYF
D: .
V: TRBV29-1
J: TRBJ2-7
size: .

DNA: TGTGCCAGCAGTGAAGTCGGGGCAGATACGCAGTATTTT
CDR3: CASSEVGADTQYF
D: .
V: TRBV6-1
J: TRBJ2-3
size: .

DNA: TGTGCCAGCAGTTTATCGACAGTCCGCTCCTACGAGCAGTACTTC
CDR3: CASSLSTVRSYEQYF
D: .
V: TRBV27
J: TRBJ2-7
size: .

DNA: TGTGCCAGCAGTGATGCGGGACTGTCGGAAGCTTTCTTT
CDR3: CASSDAGLSEAFF
D: .
V: TRBV2
J: TRBJ1-1
size: few

DNA: TGTGCCAGCAGCCCCTACGAGACCCAGTACTTC
CDR3: CASSPYETQYF
D: .
V: TRBV13
J: TRBJ2-5
size: .

DNA: TGCGCCAGCAACCCTGGACTAGCGGTCATCACAGATACGCAGTATTTT
CDR3: CASNPGLAVITDTQYF
D: TRBD2
V: TRBV5-1
J: TRBJ2-3
size: .

DNA: TGTGCCTGGAGTGTACTCGGGGGTTGGAACACTGAAGCTTTCTTT
CDR3: CAWSVLGGWNTEAFF
D: .
V: TRBV30
J: TRBJ1-1
size: few

DNA: TGTGCCAGCAGCTTGAAGCCGGACAGGGTGGCAATGAACACTGAAGCTTTCTTT
CDR3: CASSLKPDRVAMNTEAFF
D: TRBD1
V: TRBV5-8
J: TRBJ1-1
size: once

DNA: TGCGCCAGCAGCCTGGAGCGGGACAGGGCCTACAATGAGCAGTTCTTC
CDR3: CASSLERDRAYNEQFF
D: TRBD1
V: TRBV5-1
J: TRBJ2-1
size: .

DNA: TGTGCCAGCAGCTTAGTTCGCGGGAAGGGAGCGGTTTTTACGGAGACCCAGTACTTC
CDR3: CASSLVRGKGAVFTETQYF
D: .
V: TRBV7-9
J: TRBJ2-5
size: .

DNA: TGTGCCAGCAGTGACGAGGCGGGGGGCACAGATACGCAGTATTTT
CDR3: CASSDEAGGTDTQYF
D: TRBD2
V: TRBV6-4
J: TRBJ2-3
size: .

DNA: TGTGCCAGCAGTTTCACTCCATTCGGGAGGGCGTACAATGAGCAGTTCTTC
CDR3: CASSFTPFGRAYNEQFF
D: TRBD2
V: TRBV28
J: TRBJ2-1
size: .

DNA: TGTGCCAGTAGTATAGTGAGTGCTTATAGCAATCAGCCCCAGCATTTT
CDR3: CASSIVSAYSNQPQHF
D: .
V: TRBV19
J: TRBJ1-5
size: .

DNA: TGTGCCACCAGTGGCCCGTCTTGGGGGGGAGATTATGGCTACACCTTC
CDR3: CATSGPSWGGDYGYTF
D: .
V: TRBV24-1
J: TRBJ1-2
size: once

DNA: TGTGCCAGCAGCAGGACCAGGGACACCGGGGAGCTGTTTTTT
CDR3: CASSRTRDTGELFF
D: .
V: TRBV7-2
J: TRBJ2-2
size: .

DNA: TGTGCCAGCAGGCCTCAGAGATCGGGTCAGGGGTTTTTAACTGGGGCCAACGTCCTGACTTTC
CDR3: CASRPQRSGQGFLTGANVLTF
D: .
V: TRBV28
J: TRBJ2-6
size: .

DNA: TGTGCCAGCAGTTATCGGGGGAGCTCCTATAATTCACCCCTCCACTTT
CDR3: CASSYRGSSYNSPLHF
D: .
V: TRBV6-5
J: TRBJ1-6
size: .